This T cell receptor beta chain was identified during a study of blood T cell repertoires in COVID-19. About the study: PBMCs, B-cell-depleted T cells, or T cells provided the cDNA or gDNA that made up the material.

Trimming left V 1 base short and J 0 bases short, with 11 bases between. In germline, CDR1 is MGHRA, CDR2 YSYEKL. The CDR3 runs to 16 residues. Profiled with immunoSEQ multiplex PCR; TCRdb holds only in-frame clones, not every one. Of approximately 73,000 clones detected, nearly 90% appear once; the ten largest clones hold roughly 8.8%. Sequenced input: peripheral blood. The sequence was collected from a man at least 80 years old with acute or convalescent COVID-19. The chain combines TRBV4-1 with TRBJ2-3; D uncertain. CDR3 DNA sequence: TGCGCCAGCAGCCAAGCCTCTAGACGAAGCACAGATACGCAGTATTTT. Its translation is CASSQASRRSTDTQYF.